Below, 5 T cell receptor beta chains from the same sample are listed, as sequenced in a study of shared clonotypes between healthy human individuals. Profiled with immunoSEQ multiplex PCR; TCRdb holds only in-frame clones, not every one. In the table there are roughly 1 million clones, 60% to 80% of which are singletons. Sequencing was carried out using memory CD4+ T cells sorted from blood. The subset was: CD45RA-negative fraction. The receptors were gathered from a man between 18 and 35 years old in good health.

This clone was observed once. The chain is built from TRBV30 and TRBJ1-1; D ambiguous. The V gene lost 4 bases and the J gene lost 0 bases, with 9 bases spanning the gap. The CDR3 covers 13 residues. Germline-derived CDR1 and CDR2 are GTSNPN and SVGIG (reference sequence). The CDR3 DNA follows: TGTGCCTGGAACAGTCAGATGAACACTGAAGCTTTCTTT. It yields the protein CAWNSQMNTEAFF. Using reference TRBV30 and TRBJ1-1 for the parts outside the CDR3, the full variable domain is SQTIHQWPATLVQPVGSPLSLECTVEGTSNPNLYWYRQAAGRGLQLLFYSVGIGQISSEVPQNLSASRPQDRQFILSSKKLLLSDSGFYLCAWNSQMNTEAFFGQGTRLTVV.

The chain combines TRBV7-2 with TRBJ2-7; TRBD2 aligns across 7 bases. CDR3 length: 15 residues. Germline assignment: CDR1 SGHTA and CDR2 FQGNSA. The V gene end was trimmed by 4 bases and the J gene end by 1 base; junction bases not matched to a gene: 7. CDR3 residues: CASSSYSAGSYEQYF. The CDR3 bases are TGTGCCAGCAGCTCGTACTCAGCGGGATCCTACGAGCAGTACTTC. Looking up the rest from reference TRBV7-2 and TRBJ2-7 gives the full variable domain: GAGVSQSPSNKVTEKGKDVELRCDPISGHTALYWYRQSLGQGLEFLIYFQGNSAPDKSGLPSDRFSAERTGGSVSTLTIQRTQQEDSAVYLCASSSYSAGSYEQYFGPGTRLTVT.

This rearrangement joins TRBV2 to TRBJ1-6; D is unresolved. V lost 5 bases and J 7 bases, leaving 12 bases between the germline ends. The CDR3 runs 14 residues. From germline, CDR1 is SNHLY and CDR2 FYNNEI. This chain's CDR3 is CASSLDGSNSPLHF. CDR3 sequence (DNA): TGTGCCAGCAGTCTGGACGGCAGCAATTCACCCCTCCACTTT.

In its sample, this clone was seen once. The rearrangement joins TRBV5-1 to TRBJ1-3; D remains unclear. Trimming stripped 6 bases from V and 0 bases from J, with 13 bases between. Looked up from germline, CDR1 is SGHRS and CDR2 is YFSETQ. CDR3 length equals 15 residues. CDR3 bases: TGCGCCAGCAATCAGGACGGTGGCTCTGGAAACACCATATATTTT. Its translation is CASNQDGGSGNTIYF.

This clone has just a few counts. The gene calls are TRBV9 and TRBJ1-6; D unresolved. V was shortened by 7 bases and J by 11 bases, with 16 bases between the two germline ends. The CDR3 has 13 residues. The germline V gene encodes CDR1 SGDLS and CDR2 YYNGEE. DNA for the CDR3: TGTGCCAGCGGCCGGGATCAAAGGGCACCCCTCCACTTT. Protein sequence: CASGRDQRAPLHF.